This T cell receptor beta chain derives from a study of blood T cells in healthy people across ages. General study points: Unsorted PBMC input precluded a conclusive naive versus antigen-experienced comparison. Observed TCR beta diversity per million T cells went down as age went up. This fall followed a roughly linear course with age. Strong correlation linked observed beta diversity and percent naive T cells.

Remarks on this clonotype: Its specificity is unknown.

CDR1 is SGHDT, CDR2 YYEEEE, per germline. The CDR3 has 16 amino acids. The germline V and J ends were trimmed by 3 bases and 0 bases, with 14 bases remaining between them. There were healthy Caucasian individuals from Russia, aged about 6 to 100, serving as donors. Next came a second PCR, run for about 6 to 12 cycles, which used a sample-barcoded 5' primer along with a J-beta primer mix. TCRdb reanalysed the 5' RACE reads using MiXCR and keeps one entry per CDR3 protein. The data contain about 680,000 distinct CDR3 sequences, around 45% of them singletons. The chain employs TRBV5-6 and TRBJ2-3; D is unresolved. This clonotype was sampled from a woman between 55 and 75 years old in good health. Material for sequencing was blood. The CDR3 region is CASSSLGRASTDTQYF. The CDR3 DNA reads TGTGCCAGCAGCTCCCTAGGCCGAGCTAGCACAGATACGCAGTATTTT.